These T cell receptor beta chains were read from a single sample in a study of blood T cell repertoires in COVID-19. The data were produced by immunoSEQ multiplex PCR, yet TCRdb's version contains in-frame clones alone and is incomplete. The data contain 250,000 to 400,000 clones, roughly 90% of them singletons. Sample: peripheral blood. The receptor source for this set is a woman in her thirties with COVID-19, enrolled during active disease. CDR3s include the opening cysteine and the closing phenylalanine or tryptophan. A D gene is named only where the DNA matches it firmly. Part of the rows lack a size; the others show once, few, many or a class for expanded clones.

d_gene: TRBD2; v_gene: TRBV7-2; j_gene: TRBJ2-4; abundance: .; CDR3nt: TGTGCCAGCAGCAAGACTAGCGGGGGTGGCATTCAGTACTTC; CDR3aa: CASSKTSGGGIQYF
d_gene: .; v_gene: TRBV19; j_gene: TRBJ2-1; abundance: .; CDR3nt: TGTGCCAGTAGTAGTAGACTAGATAGCTCCTACAATGAGCAGTTCTTC; CDR3aa: CASSSRLDSSYNEQFF
d_gene: .; v_gene: TRBV5-6; j_gene: TRBJ2-1; abundance: few; CDR3nt: TGTGCCAGCAGCCAACCCGGGAGCCGGTCCTACAATGAGCAGTTCTTC; CDR3aa: CASSQPGSRSYNEQFF
d_gene: .; v_gene: TRBV6-1; j_gene: TRBJ2-3; abundance: .; CDR3nt: TGTGCCAGCAGTGCTCCAACAGGTCCCACTAGCACAGATACGCAGTATTTT; CDR3aa: CASSAPTGPTSTDTQYF
d_gene: .; v_gene: TRBV12-5; j_gene: TRBJ1-1; abundance: .; CDR3nt: TGTGCTAGTGGTGCGTCGGATAAGGACAGACTCAACACTGAAGCTTTCTTT; CDR3aa: CASGASDKDRLNTEAFF
d_gene: .; v_gene: TRBV12-5; j_gene: TRBJ2-1; abundance: .; CDR3nt: TGTGCTAGTGGAAAACAGACAAGGAATGAGCAGTTCTTC; CDR3aa: CASGKQTRNEQFF
d_gene: TRBD2; v_gene: TRBV25-1; j_gene: TRBJ2-3; abundance: .; CDR3nt: TGTGCCAGCACCTGGACTAGCGGGAGCACAGATACGCAGTATTTT; CDR3aa: CASTWTSGSTDTQYF
d_gene: TRBD2; v_gene: TRBV3-1/TRBV3-2; j_gene: TRBJ2-3; abundance: .; CDR3nt: TGTGCCAGCAGTCCAGCGGGAAACACAGATACGCAGTATTTT; CDR3aa: CASSPAGNTDTQYF
d_gene: TRBD1; v_gene: TRBV29-1; j_gene: TRBJ2-5; abundance: once; CDR3nt: TGCAGCGGTGGACAGGGACGGGAGACCCAGTACTTC; CDR3aa: CSGGQGRETQYF
d_gene: TRBD2; v_gene: TRBV18; j_gene: TRBJ2-1; abundance: .; CDR3nt: TGTGCCAGCTCACCAACTAGCGCGGCCTCCTACAATGAGCAGTTCTTC; CDR3aa: CASSPTSAASYNEQFF
d_gene: .; v_gene: TRBV12-3/TRBV12-4; j_gene: TRBJ1-1; abundance: .; CDR3nt: TGTGCCAGCAGTTTAAACCGGGGAGGGGAAGCTTTCTTT; CDR3aa: CASSLNRGGEAFF
d_gene: TRBD2; v_gene: TRBV5-4; j_gene: TRBJ2-3; abundance: once; CDR3nt: TGTGCCAGCAGTCCGGGACTAAGCACAGATACGCAGTATTTT; CDR3aa: CASSPGLSTDTQYF
d_gene: .; v_gene: TRBV30; j_gene: TRBJ1-1; abundance: .; CDR3nt: TGTGCCTGGACCGACAGCATGAACACTGAAGCTTTCTTT; CDR3aa: CAWTDSMNTEAFF
d_gene: .; v_gene: TRBV2; j_gene: TRBJ1-6; abundance: many; CDR3nt: TGTGCCAGCAGTGATCGTAGGGACAACAATTCACCCCTCCACTTT; CDR3aa: CASSDRRDNNSPLHF
d_gene: TRBD2; v_gene: TRBV11-1; j_gene: TRBJ2-1; abundance: .; CDR3nt: TGTGCCAGCAGCCCCGGGACTAGCGGGACCAATGAGCAGTTCTTC; CDR3aa: CASSPGTSGTNEQFF
d_gene: TRBD1; v_gene: TRBV15; j_gene: TRBJ2-1; abundance: .; CDR3nt: TGTGCCACCAGCAGAGAGAGGACAGGGGGCTTGGGGAATGAGCAGTTCTTC; CDR3aa: CATSRERTGGLGNEQFF
d_gene: .; v_gene: TRBV6-6; j_gene: TRBJ1-4; abundance: .; CDR3nt: TGTGCCAGCAGTTTACAGGTAGACGAAAAACTGTTTTTT; CDR3aa: CASSLQVDEKLFF
d_gene: TRBD1; v_gene: TRBV19; j_gene: TRBJ1-5; abundance: .; CDR3nt: TGTGCCAGTAGTATAGTGGCCGACAGGGGGCTTGGAAAACAGCCCCAGCATTTT; CDR3aa: CASSIVADRGLGKQPQHF
d_gene: .; v_gene: TRBV7-2; j_gene: TRBJ1-2; abundance: .; CDR3nt: TGTGCCAGCAGCTTAACAGGAGACTATGGCTACACCTTC; CDR3aa: CASSLTGDYGYTF
d_gene: .; v_gene: TRBV7-8; j_gene: TRBJ2-7; abundance: .; CDR3nt: TGTGCCAGCAGCTTAGCGCGTGGAGGGCAGGGATTATCCTACGAGCAGTACTTC; CDR3aa: CASSLARGGQGLSYEQYF
d_gene: TRBD1; v_gene: TRBV6-5; j_gene: TRBJ1-3; abundance: .; CDR3nt: TGTGCCAGCAGGGAGTCAACAGGGGAAGGAAACACCATATATTTT; CDR3aa: CASRESTGEGNTIYF
d_gene: TRBD2; v_gene: TRBV11-3; j_gene: TRBJ2-3; abundance: .; CDR3nt: TGTGCCAGCAGCTTAGGCGGGAGTAAGGATACGCAGTATTTT; CDR3aa: CASSLGGSKDTQYF